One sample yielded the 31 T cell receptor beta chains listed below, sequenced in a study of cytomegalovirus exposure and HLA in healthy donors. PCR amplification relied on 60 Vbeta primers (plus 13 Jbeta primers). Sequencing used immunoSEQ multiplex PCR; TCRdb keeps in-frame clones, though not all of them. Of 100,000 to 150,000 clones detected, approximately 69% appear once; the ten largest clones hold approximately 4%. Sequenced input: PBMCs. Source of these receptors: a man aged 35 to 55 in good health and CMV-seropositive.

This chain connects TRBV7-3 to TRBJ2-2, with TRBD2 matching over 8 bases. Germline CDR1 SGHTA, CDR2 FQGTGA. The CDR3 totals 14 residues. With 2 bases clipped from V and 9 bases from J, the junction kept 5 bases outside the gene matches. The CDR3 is CASSLGSGSRELFF. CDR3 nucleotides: TGTGCCAGCAGCTTAGGGAGCGGGAGTCGGGAGCTGTTTTTT.

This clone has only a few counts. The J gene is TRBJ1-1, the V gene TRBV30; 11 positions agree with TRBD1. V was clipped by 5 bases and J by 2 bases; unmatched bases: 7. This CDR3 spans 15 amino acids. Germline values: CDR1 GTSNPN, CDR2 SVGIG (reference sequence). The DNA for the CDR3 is TGTGCCTGGGGCCGGACAGGGGGCAGAAACACTGAAGCTTTCTTT. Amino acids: CAWGRTGGRNTEAFF.

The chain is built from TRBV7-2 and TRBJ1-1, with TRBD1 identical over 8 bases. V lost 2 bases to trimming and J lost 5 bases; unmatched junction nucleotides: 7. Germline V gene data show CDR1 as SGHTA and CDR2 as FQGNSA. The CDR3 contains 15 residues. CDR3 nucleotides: TGTGCCAGCAGCTTATTATTCCAGGGGGCAACTGAAGCTTTCTTT. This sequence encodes CASSLLFQGATEAFF.

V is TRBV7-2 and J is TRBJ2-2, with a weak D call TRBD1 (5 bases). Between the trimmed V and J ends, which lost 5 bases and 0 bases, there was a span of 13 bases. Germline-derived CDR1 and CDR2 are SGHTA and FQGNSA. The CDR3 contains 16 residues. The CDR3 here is CASSQVKGSNTGELFF. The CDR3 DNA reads TGTGCCAGCAGCCAAGTTAAGGGGTCGAACACCGGGGAGCTGTTTTTT. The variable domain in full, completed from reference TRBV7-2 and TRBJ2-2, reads GAGVSQSPSNKVTEKGKDVELRCDPISGHTALYWYRQSLGQGLEFLIYFQGNSAPDKSGLPSDRFSAERTGGSVSTLTIQRTQQEDSAVYLCASSQVKGSNTGELFFGEGSRLTVL.

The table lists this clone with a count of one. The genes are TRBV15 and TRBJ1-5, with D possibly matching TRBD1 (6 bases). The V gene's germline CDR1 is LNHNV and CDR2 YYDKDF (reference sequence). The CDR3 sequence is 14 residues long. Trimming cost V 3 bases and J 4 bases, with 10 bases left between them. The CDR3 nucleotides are TGTGCCACCAGCAGGGGGACACCGAATCAGCCCCAGCATTTT. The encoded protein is CATSRGTPNQPQHF. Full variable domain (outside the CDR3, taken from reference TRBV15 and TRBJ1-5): DAMVIQNPRYQVTQFGKPVTLSCSQTLNHNVMYWYQQKSSQAPKLLFHYYDKDFNNEADTPDNFQSRRPNTSFCFLDIRSPGLGDTAMYLCATSRGTPNQPQHFGDGTRLSIL.

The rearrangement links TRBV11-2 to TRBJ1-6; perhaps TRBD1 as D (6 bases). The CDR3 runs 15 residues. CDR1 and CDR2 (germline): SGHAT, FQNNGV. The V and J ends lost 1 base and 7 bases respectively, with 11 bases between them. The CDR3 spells CASSLATGRNSPLHF. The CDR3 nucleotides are TGTGCCAGCAGCTTAGCAACAGGGCGAAATTCACCCCTCCACTTT. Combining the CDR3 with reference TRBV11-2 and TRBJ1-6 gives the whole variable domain EAGVAQSPRYKIIEKRQSVAFWCNPISGHATLYWYQQILGQGPKLLIQFQNNGVVDDSQLPKDRFSAERLKGVDSTLKIQPAKLEDSAVYLCASSLATGRNSPLHFGNGTRLTVT.

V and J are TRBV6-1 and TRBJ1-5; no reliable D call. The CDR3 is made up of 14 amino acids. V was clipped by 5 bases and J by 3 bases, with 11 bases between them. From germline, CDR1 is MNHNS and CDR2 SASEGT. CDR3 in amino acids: CASSLSRFNQPQHF. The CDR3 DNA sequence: TGTGCCAGCAGTCTATCACGCTTCAATCAGCCCCAGCATTTT.

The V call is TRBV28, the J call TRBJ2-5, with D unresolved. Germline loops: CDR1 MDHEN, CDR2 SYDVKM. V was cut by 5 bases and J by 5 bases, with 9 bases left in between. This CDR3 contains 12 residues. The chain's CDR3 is CASSLPRETQYF. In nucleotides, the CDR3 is TGTGCCAGCAGTCTCCCCCGGGAGACCCAGTACTTC.

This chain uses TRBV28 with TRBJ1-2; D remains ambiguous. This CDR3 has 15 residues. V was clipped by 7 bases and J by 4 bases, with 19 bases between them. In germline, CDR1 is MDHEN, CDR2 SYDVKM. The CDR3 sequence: CASTTKITGIYGYTF. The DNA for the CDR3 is TGTGCCAGCACGACCAAGATCACCGGGATCTATGGCTACACCTTC.

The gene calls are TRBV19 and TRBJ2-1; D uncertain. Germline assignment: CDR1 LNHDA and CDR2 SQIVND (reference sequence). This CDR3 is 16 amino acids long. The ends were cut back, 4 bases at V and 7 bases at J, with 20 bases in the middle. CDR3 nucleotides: TGTGCCAGTAGTAAGACAAGCCTAACGGTTGGTAATGAGCAGTTCTTC. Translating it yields CASSKTSLTVGNEQFF. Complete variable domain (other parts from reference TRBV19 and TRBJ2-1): DGGITQSPKYLFRKEGQNVTLSCEQNLNHDAMYWYRQDPGQGLRLIYYSQIVNDFQKGDIAEGYSVSREKKESFPLTVTSAQKNPTAFYLCASSKTSLTVGNEQFFGPGTRLTVL.

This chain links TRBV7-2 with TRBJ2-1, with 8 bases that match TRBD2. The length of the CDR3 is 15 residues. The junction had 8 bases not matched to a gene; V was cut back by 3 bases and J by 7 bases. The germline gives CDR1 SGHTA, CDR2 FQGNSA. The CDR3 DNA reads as TGTGCCAGCAGCTTTCGGGAGGGCCTTCAGAATGAGCAGTTCTTC. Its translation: CASSFREGLQNEQFF.

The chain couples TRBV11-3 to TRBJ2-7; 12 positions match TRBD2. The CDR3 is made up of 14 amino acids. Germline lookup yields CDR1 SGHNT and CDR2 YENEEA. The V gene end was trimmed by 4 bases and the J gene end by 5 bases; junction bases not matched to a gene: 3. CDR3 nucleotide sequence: TGTGCCAGCAGCTCCCGGACTAGCGGGGACGAGCAGTACTTC. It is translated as CASSSRTSGDEQYF. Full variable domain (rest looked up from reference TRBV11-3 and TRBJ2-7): EAGVVQSPRYKIIEKKQPVAFWCNPISGHNTLYWYLQNLGQGPELLIRYENEEAVDDSQLPKDRFSAERLKGVDSTLKIQPAELGDSAVYLCASSSRTSGDEQYFGPGTRLTVT.

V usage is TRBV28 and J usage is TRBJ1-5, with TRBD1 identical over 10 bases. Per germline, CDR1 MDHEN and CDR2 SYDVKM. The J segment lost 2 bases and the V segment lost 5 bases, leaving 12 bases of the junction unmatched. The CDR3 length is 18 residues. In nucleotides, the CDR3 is TGTGCCAGCAGTCGACAGGGGGCTGTTAATAGGGGCAATCAGCCCCAGCATTTT. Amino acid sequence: CASSRQGAVNRGNQPQHF.

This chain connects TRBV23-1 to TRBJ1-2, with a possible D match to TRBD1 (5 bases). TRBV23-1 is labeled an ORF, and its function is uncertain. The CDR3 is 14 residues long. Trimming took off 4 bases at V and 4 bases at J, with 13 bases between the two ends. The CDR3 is CASSPGRGGYGYTF. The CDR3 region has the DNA TGCGCCAGCAGTCCCGGGAGGGGCGGCTATGGCTACACCTTC.

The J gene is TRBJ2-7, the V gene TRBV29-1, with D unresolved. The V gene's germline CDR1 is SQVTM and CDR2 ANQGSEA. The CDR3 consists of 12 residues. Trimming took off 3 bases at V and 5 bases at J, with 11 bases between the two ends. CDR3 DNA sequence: TGCAGCGTTGAGGGTACAGACGACGAGCAGTACTTC. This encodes CSVEGTDDEQYF.

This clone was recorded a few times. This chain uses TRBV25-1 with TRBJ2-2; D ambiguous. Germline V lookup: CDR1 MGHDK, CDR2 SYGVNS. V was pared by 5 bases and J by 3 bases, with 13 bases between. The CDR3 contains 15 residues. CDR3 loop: CASSRELFDTGELFF. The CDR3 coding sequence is TGTGCCAGCAGTAGAGAGTTGTTCGACACCGGGGAGCTGTTTTTT.

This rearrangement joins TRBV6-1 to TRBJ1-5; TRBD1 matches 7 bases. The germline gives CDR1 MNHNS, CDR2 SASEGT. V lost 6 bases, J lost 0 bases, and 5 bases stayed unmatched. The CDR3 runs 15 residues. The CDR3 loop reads CASRKGAFSNQPQHF. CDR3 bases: TGTGCCAGCAGGAAGGGGGCGTTTAGCAATCAGCCCCAGCATTTT.

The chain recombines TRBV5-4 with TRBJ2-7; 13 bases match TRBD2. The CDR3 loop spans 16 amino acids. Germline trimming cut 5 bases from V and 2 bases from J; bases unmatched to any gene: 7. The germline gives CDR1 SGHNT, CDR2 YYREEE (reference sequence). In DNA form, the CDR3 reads TGTGCCAGCAGTCCTAGACTAGCGGGAGGCGCCTACGAGCAGTACTTC. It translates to CASSPRLAGGAYEQYF.

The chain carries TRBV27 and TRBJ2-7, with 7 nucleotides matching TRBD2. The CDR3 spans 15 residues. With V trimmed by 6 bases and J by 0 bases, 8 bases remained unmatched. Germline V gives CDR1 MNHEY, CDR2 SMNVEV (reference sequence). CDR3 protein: CASRTLGEGSYEQYF. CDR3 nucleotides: TGTGCCAGCAGAACTCTTGGGGAGGGCTCCTACGAGCAGTACTTC.

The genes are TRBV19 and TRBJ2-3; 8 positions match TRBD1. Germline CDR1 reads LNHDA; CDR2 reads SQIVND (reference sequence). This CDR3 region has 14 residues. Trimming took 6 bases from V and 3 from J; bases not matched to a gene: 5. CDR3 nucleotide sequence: TGTGCCAGTAGCCGACAGGGGAAAACAGATACGCAGTATTTT. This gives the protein CASSRQGKTDTQYF.

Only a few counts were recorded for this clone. CDR3 coding DNA: TGCGCCAGCAGCTTGGAAGGACAGGTCGGCACAGATACGCAGTATTTT. Protein sequence: CASSLEGQVGTDTQYF. The chain carries TRBV5-1 and TRBJ2-3; TRBD1 matches at 7 bases. The V segment lost 0 bases and the J segment 1 base; nucleotides outside the gene matches: 5. The CDR3 sequence is 16 residues long. Germline lookup yields CDR1 SGHRS and CDR2 YFSETQ.

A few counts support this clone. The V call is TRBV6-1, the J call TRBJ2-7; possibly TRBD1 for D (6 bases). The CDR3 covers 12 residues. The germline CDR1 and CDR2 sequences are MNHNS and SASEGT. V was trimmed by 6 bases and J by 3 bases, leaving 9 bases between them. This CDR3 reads CASRRTDYEQYF. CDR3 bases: TGTGCCAGCAGGAGGACAGACTACGAGCAGTACTTC.

The CDR3 spells CASSSPLRQYQETQYF. The CDR3 coding sequence is TGTGCCAGCAGCTCGCCCCTTCGACAGTACCAAGAGACCCAGTACTTC. The chain is built from TRBV5-6 and TRBJ2-5; maybe TRBD1 (5 bases). Trimming cost V 3 bases and J 0 bases, with 15 bases left between them. Germline loops: CDR1 SGHDT, CDR2 YYEEEE. CDR3 length: 16 amino acids.

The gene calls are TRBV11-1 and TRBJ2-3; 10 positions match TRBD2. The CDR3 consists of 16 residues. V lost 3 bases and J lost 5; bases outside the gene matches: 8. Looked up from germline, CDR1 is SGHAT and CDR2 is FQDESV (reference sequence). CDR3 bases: TGTGCCAGCAGCTTGGGGCTAGCGGGAGTGGTAGATACGCAGTATTTT. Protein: CASSLGLAGVVDTQYF.

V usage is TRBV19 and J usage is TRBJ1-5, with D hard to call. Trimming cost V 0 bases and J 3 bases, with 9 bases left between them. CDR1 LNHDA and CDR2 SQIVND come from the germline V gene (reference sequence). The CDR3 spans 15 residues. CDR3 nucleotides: TGTGCCAGTAGTATAGAAGCGGGCTACAATCAGCCCCAGCATTTT. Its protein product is CASSIEAGYNQPQHF.

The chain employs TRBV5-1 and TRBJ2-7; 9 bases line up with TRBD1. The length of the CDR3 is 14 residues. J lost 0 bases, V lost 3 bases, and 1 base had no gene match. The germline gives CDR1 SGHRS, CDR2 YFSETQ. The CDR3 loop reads CASSSTGGSYEQYF. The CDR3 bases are TGCGCCAGCAGCTCGACAGGGGGCTCCTACGAGCAGTACTTC.

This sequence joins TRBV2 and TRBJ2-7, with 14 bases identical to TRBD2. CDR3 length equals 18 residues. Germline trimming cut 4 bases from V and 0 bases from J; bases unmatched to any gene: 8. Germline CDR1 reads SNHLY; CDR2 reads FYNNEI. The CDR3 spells CASSGTSGRSGSSYEQYF. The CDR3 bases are TGTGCCAGCAGTGGGACTAGCGGGAGGTCCGGCAGCTCCTACGAGCAGTACTTC.

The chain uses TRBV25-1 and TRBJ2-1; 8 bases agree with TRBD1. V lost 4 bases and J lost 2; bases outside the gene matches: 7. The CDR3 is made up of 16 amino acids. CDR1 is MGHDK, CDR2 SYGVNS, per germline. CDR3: CASSASGTGTYNEQFF. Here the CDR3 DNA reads TGTGCCAGCAGTGCTTCCGGGACAGGTACCTACAATGAGCAGTTCTTC.

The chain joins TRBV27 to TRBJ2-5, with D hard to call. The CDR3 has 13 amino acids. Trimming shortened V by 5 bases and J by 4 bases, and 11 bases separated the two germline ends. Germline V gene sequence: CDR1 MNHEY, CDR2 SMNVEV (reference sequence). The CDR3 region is CASSEYRGETQYF. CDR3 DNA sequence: TGTGCCAGCAGTGAGTACCGAGGAGAGACCCAGTACTTC.

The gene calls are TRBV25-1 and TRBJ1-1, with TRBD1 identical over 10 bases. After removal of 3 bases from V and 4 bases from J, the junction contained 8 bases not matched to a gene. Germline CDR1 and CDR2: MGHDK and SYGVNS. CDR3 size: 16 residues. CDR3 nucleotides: TGTGCCAGCAGTGACCGGACAGGGGGGAGAAGCACTGAAGCTTTCTTT. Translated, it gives CASSDRTGGRSTEAFF.

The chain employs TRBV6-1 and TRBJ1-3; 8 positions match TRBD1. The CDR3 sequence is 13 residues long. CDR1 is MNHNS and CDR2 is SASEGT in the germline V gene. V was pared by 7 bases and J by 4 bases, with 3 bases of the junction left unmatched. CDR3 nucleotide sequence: TGTGCCAGCACTCGGACAGGGGGAAACACCATATATTTT. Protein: CASTRTGGNTIYF.